This T cell receptor (beta chain) comes out of a study of T cells in Graves' hyperthyroidism and ophthalmopathy. Study in general: Peripheral blood draws took place at initial diagnosis, ahead of any treatment.

This CDR3 spans 12 amino acids. V was clipped by 5 bases and J by 3 bases, with 8 bases between them. CDR1 is LNHDA, CDR2 SQIVND, per germline (reference sequence). Patients between 18 and 65 years old had hyperthyroidism, newly diagnosed and lasting under 2 months. Study outcomes and limitations: Most thyroid clonotypes expanded above 0.001 were also detected in blood.

This clonotype was counted ten times or more. Its antigen is still unknown. RNA transcripts were the template for amplifying TCR beta CDR3 regions. HTBI primers were employed in a first-round RT-PCR of the TCR CDR3. TCRdb re-called the multiplex PCR reads with MiXCR, one entry per CDR3 protein. This repertoire shows around 190,000 distinct CDR3 sequences, about 17% found once; its top ten account for 40% to 65%. The genes are TRBV19 and TRBJ2-7; D is unresolved. Sequences were obtained from blood. This clonotype originated in a woman in her 50s with Graves' hyperthyroidism. In nucleotides, the CDR3 is TGTGCCAGTAGTCGCGGAGACTACGAGCAGTACTTC. Its translation: CASSRGDYEQYF.